The next 21 T cell receptor beta chains were all read from a single sample in a study of CD8 T cells in ankylosing spondylitis. TCRdb analysed the 5' RACE reads with MiXCR anew, one entry per CDR3 protein. Of roughly 240,000 distinct CDR3 sequences listed, 7.5% to 9.5% were seen once; the top ten hold roughly 4.9%. The sequenced sample consisted of blood, either unsorted or a sorted T cell fraction (not recorded which). These receptors all come from a female donor with ankylosing spondylitis or in good health (not recorded which).

The table lists this clonotype with a few counts. The chain recombines TRBV20-1 with TRBJ2-1; 9 bases fit TRBD2. CDR1 and CDR2 (germline): DFQATT, SNEGSKA (reference sequence). The CDR3 is made up of 18 amino acids. Trimming cost V 6 bases and J 0 bases; bases outside gene matches: 15. The CDR3 loop reads CSAVLAGPPAVSYNEQFF. For the CDR3, the DNA is TGCAGTGCCGTTCTAGCGGGACCCCCGGCGGTCTCCTACAATGAGCAGTTCTTC.

The table lists this clonotype with many counts. This chain uses TRBV20-1 with TRBJ2-5; D perhaps matches TRBD1 (6 bases). Germline lookup yields CDR1 DFQATT and CDR2 SNEGSKA (reference sequence). The V gene lost 6 bases and the J gene lost 4 bases, with 18 bases spanning the gap. CDR3 length equals 14 residues. CDR3 in amino acids: CSAPPGALRETQYF. In DNA, the CDR3 is TGCAGTGCGCCCCCAGGGGCACTGAGAGAGACCCAGTACTTC.

This clonotype was recorded many times. J is TRBJ2-7 and V is TRBV4-3; maybe TRBD2 (6 bases). CDR1 is LGHNA and CDR2 is YSLEER in the germline V gene. Trimming shortened V by 3 bases and J by 3 bases, and 15 bases separated the two germline ends. The CDR3 contains 15 residues. The CDR3 region is CASSHASSAHYEQYF. CDR3 DNA: TGCGCCAGCAGCCACGCTTCTAGCGCCCACTACGAGCAGTACTTC.

This clonotype was detected many times. This chain connects TRBV10-2 to TRBJ2-7; D remains unclear. This CDR3 is built from 14 residues. CDR1 and CDR2 from the germline V gene are WSHSY and SAAADI. With 0 bases removed from V and 3 bases from J, the gap between germline ends came to 9 bases. In DNA form, the CDR3 reads TGCGCCAGCAGTGAGTCCGGCAGACTCTACGAGCAGTACTTC. As protein: CASSESGRLYEQYF.

The sample holds many counts of this clonotype. The chain combines TRBV28 with TRBJ1-5; D is undetermined. The germline V and J ends were trimmed by 7 bases and 3 bases, with 10 bases remaining between them. Germline-derived CDR1 and CDR2 are MDHEN and SYDVKM. This CDR3 is built from 13 residues. CDR3 DNA: TGTGCCAGCACAGCAGAAGTCAATCAGCCCCAGCATTTT. The encoded protein is CASTAEVNQPQHF.

This clonotype has ten or more counts. The V gene is TRBV7-2, the J gene TRBJ2-5; 12 bases line up with TRBD2. Germline values: CDR1 SGHTA, CDR2 FQGNSA. The CDR3 loop spans 16 amino acids. Trimming took 5 bases from V and 3 from J; bases not matched to a gene: 7. The CDR3, as DNA: TGTGCCAGCAGCGCCCGGACTAGCGGGGCGAAAGAGACCCAGTACTTC. This gives the protein CASSARTSGAKETQYF.

This clonotype was detected many times. This chain uses TRBV6-1 with TRBJ2-1; 7 nucleotides align to TRBD2. The CDR3 sequence is 13 residues long. The junction had 3 bases not matched to a gene; V was cut back by 8 bases and J by 2 bases. The germline V gene has CDR1 MNHNS and CDR2 SASEGT. This CDR3 reads CASRREAYNEQFF. As DNA, the CDR3 is TGTGCCAGCCGACGGGAGGCCTACAATGAGCAGTTCTTC.

This clonotype was recorded at least ten times. The CDR3 spells CASRPLGETQYF. The CDR3 DNA sequence: TGTGCCAGCAGGCCGTTGGGTGAGACCCAGTACTTC. The genes are TRBV12-3 or TRBV12-4 and TRBJ2-5, with no clear D. Trimming removed 6 bases from V and 5 bases from J, with 10 bases in between. The CDR3 spans 12 residues.

This clonotype appeared many times. The CDR3 DNA is TGTGCCAGCAGCGGTAGCGGGAGAGGCAATGAGCAGTTCTTC. This sequence encodes CASSGSGRGNEQFF. V gene TRBV9 combines with J gene TRBJ2-1, with TRBD2 identical over 9 bases. The CDR3 is 14 amino acids. The trim removed 3 bases at V and 6 bases at J, leaving 4 bases unmatched. In germline, CDR1 is SGDLS, CDR2 YYNGEE.

This clonotype was detected ten times or more. CDR3 residues: CASSYGGQGNSPLHF. In DNA form, the CDR3 reads TGTGCCAGCAGTTACGGGGGACAGGGCAATTCACCCCTCCACTTT. The chain has TRBV6-5 and TRBJ1-6; 9 bases match TRBD1. This CDR3 comprises 15 residues. Germline-derived CDR1 and CDR2 are MNHEY and SVGAGI. Trimming cost V 2 bases and J 7 bases; bases outside gene matches: 3.

With respect to this clonotype: Since a much larger clone is just one base distant, this may be a read error. Likely a read error: the CDR3 ends without its conserved phenylalanine or tryptophan. The genes are TRBV27 and TRBJ1-5, with a weak D call TRBD1 (6 bases). Trimming pared 7 bases from V and 1 base from J, leaving 23 bases between. The CDR3 consists of 18 residues. CDR1 MNHEY and CDR2 SMNVEV come from the germline V gene (reference sequence). The CDR3 nucleotides read TGTGCCAGCATAAATTCCCCAGACAGGTATCGGAGCAATCAGCCCCAGCATTAT. This codes for CASINSPDRYRSNQPQHY.

This clonotype has ten or more counts. The J gene is TRBJ2-1, the V gene TRBV20-1; D may be TRBD1 (5 bases). The germline V gene has CDR1 DFQATT and CDR2 SNEGSKA (reference sequence). V was pared by 5 bases and J by 5 bases, with 16 bases between. The length of the CDR3 is 14 residues. The CDR3 nucleotides read TGCAGTGCTGAAAGGGGCTCCTGGCACAATGAGCAGTTCTTC. This codes for CSAERGSWHNEQFF.

This clonotype was seen a few times. Germline is not matched at one junction end, which may reflect a read error. The genes are TRBV7-9 and TRBJ1-3, with TRBD1 as a possible D gene (6 bases). The CDR3 length is 13 residues. Germline V gene lookup returns CDR1 SEHNR and CDR2 FQNEAQ (reference sequence). This chain's CDR3 is CASSWGQDTPIHF. As DNA, the CDR3 is TGTGCCAGCAGCTGGGGGCAGGATACCCCCATTCATTTT.

This clonotype was seen repeatedly, ten times or more. This chain connects TRBV20-1 to TRBJ2-6; D unresolved. CDR1 is DFQATT, CDR2 SNEGSKA, per germline (reference sequence). Trimming took off 6 bases at V and 0 bases at J, with 9 bases between the two ends. This CDR3 comprises 14 residues. In DNA, the CDR3 is TGCAGTGCCCGCCCTAACTCTGGGGCCAACGTCCTGACTTTC. It encodes CSARPNSGANVLTF.

This clonotype was recorded at least ten times. This chain connects TRBV4-3 to TRBJ1-6; D unclear. The CDR3 sequence is 12 residues long. V dropped 1 base and J dropped 7 bases, with 2 bases sitting between them. In germline, CDR1 is LGHNA, CDR2 YSLEER. The CDR3 region is CASSQGNSPLHF. CDR3 nucleotide sequence: TGCGCCAGCAGCCAAGGAAATTCACCCCTCCACTTT.

The V gene is TRBV11-2, the J gene TRBJ2-7; 11 bases agree with TRBD2. There are 16 residues in the CDR3. Germline values: CDR1 SGHAT, CDR2 FQNNGV. Trimming removed 7 bases from V and 3 bases from J; junction bases left unmatched: 11. In nucleotides, the CDR3 is TGTGCCAGCACTCGCGCCAGAACTAGCGGGAGCTACGAGCAGTACTTC. Its translation is CASTRARTSGSYEQYF.

This clonotype was seen a handful of times. The chain recombines TRBV7-2 with TRBJ2-1, with D tentatively TRBD1 (5 bases). V was trimmed by 5 bases and J by 10 bases, leaving 15 bases between them. This CDR3 is built from 13 residues. Germline-derived CDR1 and CDR2 are SGHTA and FQGNSA. CDR3 DNA sequence: TGTGCCAGCAGCCCCCAGCAGGGTCGGGAGCAGTTCTTC. This sequence encodes CASSPQQGREQFF.

This clonotype was seen at least ten times. The chain is built from TRBV9 and TRBJ2-2; 8 positions agree with TRBD2. V was clipped by 3 bases and J by 5 bases; unmatched bases: 0. Germline V gives CDR1 SGDLS, CDR2 YYNGEE. CDR3 size: 13 residues. This CDR3 is CASSAGGTGELFF. CDR3 nucleotide sequence: TGTGCCAGCAGCGCGGGGGGGACCGGGGAGCTGTTTTTT.

This clonotype showed up many times. The chain uses TRBV6-5 and TRBJ1-6, with 8 bases identical to TRBD1. Germline trimming cut 0 bases from V and 0 bases from J; bases unmatched to any gene: 1. The length of the CDR3 is 17 residues. In germline, CDR1 is MNHEY, CDR2 SVGAGI. CDR3 amino acids: CASSYSGTGSYNSPLHF. CDR3 DNA: TGTGCCAGCAGTTACTCGGGGACAGGCTCCTATAATTCACCCCTCCACTTT.

This clonotype was counted at least ten times. The rearrangement uses TRBV20-1 and TRBJ1-5; possibly TRBD1 for D (6 bases). The V and J ends lost 1 base and 2 bases respectively, with 9 bases between them. CDR3 length: 14 residues. CDR1 is DFQATT and CDR2 is SNEGSKA in the germline V gene (reference sequence). The CDR3 sequence: CSARAPGGNQPQHF. CDR3 sequence (DNA): TGCAGTGCTAGAGCTCCAGGGGGCAATCAGCCCCAGCATTTT.

Only a few counts were recorded for this clonotype. V gene TRBV20-1 combines with J gene TRBJ2-2; 9 bases agree with TRBD2. Germline V CDR1 and CDR2: DFQATT, SNEGSKA (reference sequence). With V trimmed by 3 bases and J by 0 bases, 11 bases remained unmatched. The length of the CDR3 is 18 residues. CDR3 coding DNA: TGCAGTGCTAGTCCTACTCCCGGGACTAGCACGAACACCGGGGAGCTGTTTTTT. It is translated as CSASPTPGTSTNTGELFF.